This entry is about one T cell receptor beta chain. What it recognizes is unknown. This entry comes from a study of yellow fever vaccine responses in identical twins. Study-wide results and limits: Twins' vaccine T cell responses were reported to seem partly convergent and partly personalized.

Each CDR3 protein gets one entry after TCRdb re-called the RT-PCR reads with MiXCR. The sample carries approximately 13,000 distinct CDR3 sequences, roughly 81% recorded once. In germline, CDR1 is SQVTM, CDR2 ANQGSEA. The germline V and J ends were trimmed by 4 bases and 2 bases, with 9 bases remaining between them. The CDR3 loop spans 12 amino acids. The sequence was collected from a woman under 30 who received the yellow fever vaccine. This specimen consisted of T cells from blood (PBMCs), unsorted or a sorted subset (not recorded which), obtained before or after yellow fever vaccination (not recorded which). The genes are TRBV29-1 and TRBJ2-7, with unresolved D. The CDR3 reads CSVVGNAYEQYF. For the CDR3, the DNA is TGCAGCGTTGTTGGGAACGCCTACGAGCAGTACTTC.